This TCR beta chain was sequenced in a study of shared clonotypes between healthy human individuals. Study in general: There were three CD4 naive, three CD4 memory, two CD8 naive and one CD8 memory plates per donor.

As to this clone: The same CDR3 is also encoded by other DNA sequences in this sample.

At a deep level, the assay was run. Only in-frame clones appear in the TCRdb table, and some are missing; sequencing was by immunoSEQ multiplex PCR. Of about 1.5 million clones in the sample, over 95% were seen once. Splitting of CD4+ cells produced CD45RA+ naive and CD45RA-negative memory subsets. Germline loops: CDR1 SGHRS, CDR2 YFSETQ. The CDR3 contains 14 residues. J lost 10 bases, V lost 4 bases, and 3 bases had no gene match. The gene calls are TRBV5-1 and TRBJ2-1; 15 positions agree with TRBD2. This sequence was found in a man aged 30-40 years in good health. The sample was naive CD4+ T cells sorted from blood. Specified subset: CD45RA+ positively selected. CDR3 DNA: TGCGCCAGCAGCCCGGGACTAGCGGGAGGCGAGCAGTTCTTC. It encodes CASSPGLAGGEQFF.